These 32 T cell receptor beta chains came from one sample sequenced in a study of PD-L1 blockade in urothelial cancer. Profiled with immunoSEQ multiplex PCR; TCRdb holds only in-frame clones, not every one. The table has about 72,000 clones, approximately 83% seen once. Time point defined: pretreatment peripheral blood. This sample comprised PBMCs, obtained around atezolizumab (anti-PD-L1) treatment. The receptors here all came from a man in his 60s with urothelial cancer.

V usage is TRBV7-2 and J usage is TRBJ2-1, with a tentative D call TRBD2 (7 bases). The length of the CDR3 is 16 residues. With 6 bases removed from V and 5 bases from J, the gap between germline ends came to 20 bases. Germline V lookup: CDR1 SGHTA, CDR2 FQGNSA. The CDR3 DNA sequence: TGTGCCAGCAGAGACGGGGGGCGGAGGAGCAACAATGAGCAGTTCTTC. Translation gives CASRDGGRRSNNEQFF.

The chain carries TRBV18 and TRBJ2-2; D is undetermined. The CDR3 covers 14 residues. Trimming removed 2 bases from V and 3 bases from J, with 7 bases in between. In germline, CDR1 is KGHSH, CDR2 LQKENI. CDR3 coding DNA: TGTGCCAGCTCACCATACCGGGACACCGGGGAGCTGTTTTTT. As protein: CASSPYRDTGELFF.

The CDR3 reads CAWSRGDQGQYEQYF. CDR3 DNA: TGTGCCTGGAGCCGGGGGGATCAGGGTCAGTACGAGCAGTACTTC. The rearrangement uses TRBV30 and TRBJ2-7; TRBD2 agrees at 7 bases. CDR1 and CDR2 (germline): GTSNPN, SVGIG (reference sequence). The V gene end was trimmed by 3 bases and the J gene end by 4 bases; junction bases not matched to a gene: 12. This CDR3 is built from 15 residues.

This clone was picked up a small number of times. The V gene is TRBV19, the J gene TRBJ2-3; 7 bases are shared with TRBD1. The CDR3 sequence is 15 residues long. V shed 3 bases and J 2 bases; nucleotides not matched to a gene: 5. Per germline, CDR1 LNHDA and CDR2 SQIVND (reference sequence). CDR3 sequence reads: CASSIGDRPTDTQYF. CDR3 coding DNA: TGTGCCAGTAGTATCGGGGACAGACCCACAGATACGCAGTATTTT. Variable domain in full (rest from reference TRBV19 and TRBJ2-3): DGGITQSPKYLFRKEGQNVTLSCEQNLNHDAMYWYRQDPGQGLRLIYYSQIVNDFQKGDIAEGYSVSREKKESFPLTVTSAQKNPTAFYLCASSIGDRPTDTQYFGPGTRLTVL.

The chain uses TRBV30 and TRBJ2-5, with D maybe TRBD1 (5 bases). Germline-derived CDR1 and CDR2 are GTSNPN and SVGIG (reference sequence). Between the trimmed V and J ends, which lost 0 bases and 4 bases, there was a span of 9 bases. This CDR3 has 13 amino acids. As DNA, the CDR3 is TGTGCCTGGAGTGTTCGCAGGGCAGAGACCCAGTACTTC. Its protein is CAWSVRRAETQYF.

The chain links TRBV4-2 to TRBJ2-1, with 10 bases lining up with TRBD2. V dropped 0 bases and J dropped 9; count of bases not matched to a gene: 8. Germline V CDR1 and CDR2: LGHNA, YNFKEQ. This CDR3 region has 16 residues. The CDR3 DNA sequence: TGTGCCAGCAGCCAAGATTCCCAGCGGGGGGGCCGTGAGCAGTTCTTC. As protein: CASSQDSQRGGREQFF.

In this sample, this clone turned up once. The V gene is TRBV5-4, the J gene TRBJ2-7; weak D call: TRBD1 (6 bases). The length of the CDR3 is 15 residues. Trimming shortened V by 2 bases and J by 3 bases, and 15 bases separated the two germline ends. CDR1 SGHNT and CDR2 YYREEE come from the germline V gene (reference sequence). CDR3 loop: CASSFSGTPYYEQYF. As DNA, the CDR3 is TGTGCCAGCAGCTTTTCAGGGACACCATACTACGAGCAGTACTTC.

This clone occurred a few times. The chain uses TRBV28 and TRBJ1-5; D is undetermined. V gave up 8 bases and J gave up 7 bases, with 9 bases separating them. Germline V gene sequence: CDR1 MDHEN, CDR2 SYDVKM. This CDR3 comprises 11 residues. CDR3 sequence: CASGRRQPQHF. DNA of the CDR3: TGTGCCAGCGGGCGTCGCCAGCCCCAGCATTTT.

The genes are TRBV2 and TRBJ2-5; D might be TRBD1 (6 bases). The CDR3 totals 13 residues. CDR1 and CDR2 from the germline V gene are SNHLY and FYNNEI. The V end was cut by 6 bases, the J end by 5 bases, with 13 bases between. The CDR3 sequence: CASRTQGRETQYF. The CDR3 DNA sequence: TGTGCCAGCAGAACGCAGGGGCGGGAGACCCAGTACTTC.

The rearrangement joins TRBV5-6 to TRBJ2-5, with 9 bases aligning to TRBD2. V was pared by 4 bases and J by 2 bases, with 9 bases of the junction left unmatched. CDR1 is SGHDT and CDR2 is YYEEEE in the germline V gene. The CDR3 contains 16 residues. This CDR3 reads CASSLLSGGTQETQYF. In DNA form, the CDR3 reads TGTGCCAGCAGCCTGCTGAGCGGGGGGACTCAAGAGACCCAGTACTTC.

The rearrangement joins TRBV11-2 to TRBJ2-7, with a tentative D call TRBD1 (7 bases). This CDR3 is 16 amino acids long. Germline CDR1 and CDR2: SGHAT and FQNNGV. Between the trimmed V and J ends, which lost 5 bases and 6 bases, there was a span of 23 bases. This CDR3 reads CASSLAVSGGIVEQYF. CDR3 DNA sequence: TGTGCCAGCAGCCTCGCCGTATCAGGGGGGATAGTCGAGCAGTACTTC. Full variable domain (rest looked up from reference TRBV11-2 and TRBJ2-7): EAGVAQSPRYKIIEKRQSVAFWCNPISGHATLYWYQQILGQGPKLLIQFQNNGVVDDSQLPKDRFSAERLKGVDSTLKIQPAKLEDSAVYLCASSLAVSGGIVEQYFGPGTRLTVT.

The chain combines TRBV6-1 with TRBJ2-3; D ambiguous. This CDR3 has 13 amino acids. The germline V gene encodes CDR1 MNHNS and CDR2 SASEGT. Trimming took off 6 bases at V and 3 bases at J, with 10 bases between the two ends. The CDR3 loop is CASRAQETDTQYF. Written as DNA, the CDR3 is TGTGCCAGCAGAGCCCAGGAAACAGATACGCAGTATTTT.

The chain recombines TRBV11-2 with TRBJ1-5; perhaps TRBD1 as D (6 bases). The germline gives CDR1 SGHAT, CDR2 FQNNGV. The CDR3 extends over 15 amino acids. The V end lost 3 bases, the J end lost 2 bases, and 11 bases lay between the germline ends. The CDR3 DNA sequence: TGTGCCAGCAGCTTTTCGGCAGGGGGCAATCAGCCCCAGCATTTT. It is translated as CASSFSAGGNQPQHF.

The V and J genes are TRBV11-3 and TRBJ2-5; 9 bases agree with TRBD1. The CDR3 contains 17 residues. The germline V gene has CDR1 SGHNT and CDR2 YENEEA. The J segment lost 2 bases and the V segment lost 0 bases, leaving 7 bases of the junction unmatched. The CDR3 loop reads CASSLEADRGEQETQYF. Here the CDR3 DNA reads TGTGCCAGCAGCTTAGAGGCGGACAGGGGCGAACAAGAGACCCAGTACTTC.

As DNA, the CDR3 is TGTGCCAGCAGCCGACCAGCGGGGGACGGTTACGAGCAGTACTTC. This encodes CASSRPAGDGYEQYF. This chain links TRBV5-6 with TRBJ2-7, with 8 bases lining up with TRBD2. This CDR3 has 15 amino acids. Looked up from germline, CDR1 is SGHDT and CDR2 is YYEEEE. Trimming cost V 4 bases and J 4 bases; bases outside gene matches: 10.

This chain uses TRBV7-2 with TRBJ1-6; 8 bases are a match to TRBD1. The CDR3 covers 13 residues. V was clipped by 5 bases and J by 14 bases; unmatched bases: 8. CDR1 and CDR2 (germline): SGHTA, FQGNSA. DNA for the CDR3: TGTGCCAGCAGCCCCGGACAGGGACTTTCCCTCCACTTT. Amino acid sequence: CASSPGQGLSLHF.

The J gene is TRBJ2-3, the V gene TRBV10-1; 10 nucleotides match TRBD1. Germline loops: CDR1 WNHNN, CDR2 SYGVQD (reference sequence). The CDR3 has 16 amino acids. J was trimmed by 7 bases and V by 5 bases; bases with no gene match: 12. CDR3 loop: CASSMGTGAASYTQYF. The CDR3 DNA follows: TGCGCCAGCAGTATGGGGACAGGGGCCGCCTCCTATACGCAGTATTTT.

This chain connects TRBV5-6 to TRBJ2-3, with 12 nucleotides matching TRBD2. The germline gives CDR1 SGHDT, CDR2 YYEEEE. The CDR3 extends over 16 amino acids. The junction had 7 bases not matched to a gene; V was cut back by 4 bases and J by 4 bases. CDR3 residues: CASSPNLAGGADTQYF. CDR3 nucleotides: TGTGCCAGCAGCCCGAACCTAGCGGGGGGGGCAGATACGCAGTATTTT. Full variable domain (remainder filled in from reference TRBV5-6 and TRBJ2-3): DAGVTQSPTHLIKTRGQQVTLRCSPKSGHDTVSWYQQALGQGPQFIFQYYEEEERQRGNFPDRFSGHQFPNYSSELNVNALLLGDSALYLCASSPNLAGGADTQYFGPGTRLTVL.

The chain joins TRBV5-5 to TRBJ1-1, with D possibly matching TRBD1 (5 bases). In germline, CDR1 is SGHKS, CDR2 YYEKEE (reference sequence). The CDR3 loop spans 15 amino acids. The germline V and J ends were trimmed by 0 bases and 6 bases, with 15 bases remaining between them. The CDR3 DNA reads TGTGCCAGCAGCTTGGAACTCGGAGGGGCCGCTGAAGCTTTCTTT. It specifies CASSLELGGAAEAFF.

The chain's CDR3 is CASRDSSYNSPLHF. CDR3 DNA: TGTGCCAGTAGGGACAGCTCCTATAATTCACCCCTCCACTTT. The rearrangement joins TRBV19 to TRBJ1-6, with D perhaps matching TRBD1 (6 bases). V dropped 6 bases and J dropped 0 bases, with 6 bases sitting between them. CDR1 is LNHDA, CDR2 SQIVND, per germline (reference sequence). The CDR3 is 14 amino acids.

The chain has TRBV19 and TRBJ2-3; 8 bases map to TRBD2. From germline, CDR1 is LNHDA and CDR2 SQIVND (reference sequence). This CDR3 comprises 13 residues. Germline trimming cut 5 bases from V and 11 bases from J; bases unmatched to any gene: 9. The DNA of the CDR3 is TGTGCCAGTAGTCCGGGGGGGGCGCCGAAGCAGTATTTT. Its protein is CASSPGGAPKQYF.

This chain links TRBV7-3 with TRBJ1-6, with D hard to call. The CDR3 sequence is 14 residues long. V lost 0 bases to trimming and J lost 5 bases, with 5 bases between them. The germline V gene has CDR1 SGHTA and CDR2 FQGTGA. The CDR3 DNA is TGTGCCAGCAGCTTAACGTTAAATAATTCACCCCTCCACTTT. Residues: CASSLTLNNSPLHF.

This clone was picked up a small number of times. V usage is TRBV19 and J usage is TRBJ1-5; TRBD1 aligns across 8 bases. Germline values: CDR1 LNHDA, CDR2 SQIVND (reference sequence). This CDR3 spans 16 amino acids. Germline trimming cut 4 bases from V and 5 bases from J; bases unmatched to any gene: 10. As DNA, the CDR3 is TGTGCCAGTAGTACCCCGGGACAGGAGGTGGATCAGCCCCAGCATTTT. This sequence encodes CASSTPGQEVDQPQHF. Complete variable domain (other parts from reference TRBV19 and TRBJ1-5): DGGITQSPKYLFRKEGQNVTLSCEQNLNHDAMYWYRQDPGQGLRLIYYSQIVNDFQKGDIAEGYSVSREKKESFPLTVTSAQKNPTAFYLCASSTPGQEVDQPQHFGDGTRLSIL.

The chain carries TRBV12-2 and TRBJ1-3; TRBD1 reflects the table's D call only, with no check against the DNA. TRBV12-2 corresponds to a pseudogene. CDR3 length: 19 amino acids. CDR3 nucleotides: TGTGCAAGTCGCTTAGCGAAGATGGACAGGGGGTACCCTGGAAACACCATATATTTT. Protein: CASRLAKMDRGYPGNTIYF.

This clone was found once. CDR3 sequence: CASSQDLRTSGNTGELFF. In nucleotides, the CDR3 is TGTGCCAGCAGCCAAGATCTAAGGACTAGCGGGAACACCGGGGAGCTGTTTTTT. The chain carries TRBV4-2 and TRBJ2-2, with 10 bases identical to TRBD2. CDR3 size: 18 residues. Germline values: CDR1 LGHNA, CDR2 YNFKEQ. With 0 bases clipped from V and 1 base from J, the junction kept 5 bases outside the gene matches.

Only a few counts were recorded for this clone. The V and J genes are TRBV7-2 and TRBJ2-1, with 9 bases matching TRBD1. The germline CDR1 and CDR2 sequences are SGHTA and FQGNSA. The CDR3 contains 14 residues. With V trimmed by 0 bases and J by 12 bases, 6 bases remained unmatched. The chain's CDR3 is CASSLAGQGSAQFF. For the CDR3, the DNA is TGTGCCAGCAGCTTAGCAGGACAGGGGTCGGCGCAGTTCTTC. The full variable domain, completed using reference TRBV7-2 and TRBJ2-1, is GAGVSQSPSNKVTEKGKDVELRCDPISGHTALYWYRQSLGQGLEFLIYFQGNSAPDKSGLPSDRFSAERTGGSVSTLTIQRTQQEDSAVYLCASSLAGQGSAQFFGPGTRLTVL.

Only one count was recorded for this clone. This sequence joins TRBV9 and TRBJ2-3; TRBD2 matches at 7 bases. V trimming: 4 bases; J trimming: 1 base; junction bases outside the gene matches: 3. Germline V lookup: CDR1 SGDLS, CDR2 YYNGEE. This CDR3 has 14 residues. CDR3 region: CASSWSGGTDTQYF. In DNA, the CDR3 is TGTGCCAGCAGCTGGAGCGGGGGCACAGATACGCAGTATTTT.

The V and J genes are TRBV19 and TRBJ1-1; D is uncertain. CDR1 LNHDA and CDR2 SQIVND come from the germline V gene (reference sequence). The CDR3 extends over 18 amino acids. The ends were cut back, 1 base at V and 1 base at J, with 19 bases in the middle. The CDR3 DNA sequence: TGTGCCAGTAGTATAGGTCCCTTTGATTGGGCAGAGAACACTGAAGCTTTCTTT. Protein sequence: CASSIGPFDWAENTEAFF.

The chain has TRBV27 and TRBJ1-6; 8 nucleotides align to TRBD1. The CDR3 is made up of 17 amino acids. Germline V gene sequence: CDR1 MNHEY, CDR2 SMNVEV (reference sequence). V lost 6 bases, J lost 4 bases, and 11 bases stayed unmatched. The CDR3 region is CASRHLTGDNYNSPLHF. The CDR3 DNA sequence: TGTGCCAGCAGACACTTGACAGGGGATAATTATAATTCACCCCTCCACTTT.

The chain recombines TRBV7-2 with TRBJ2-1, with 14 bases identical to TRBD2. The CDR3 is made up of 17 amino acids. CDR1 is SGHTA and CDR2 is FQGNSA in the germline V gene. V lost 5 bases to trimming and J lost 4 bases; unmatched junction nucleotides: 7. The CDR3 protein is CASSPRTSGGWYNEQFF. CDR3 bases: TGTGCCAGCAGCCCCCGGACTAGCGGGGGGTGGTACAATGAGCAGTTCTTC.

This clone was observed a few times. The V and J genes are TRBV19 and TRBJ2-2, with D tentatively TRBD2 (5 bases). The CDR3 has 14 amino acids. V was pared by 3 bases and J by 6 bases, with 11 bases between. The V gene's germline CDR1 is LNHDA and CDR2 SQIVND (reference sequence). The CDR3 coding sequence is TGTGCCAGTAGTATTCAGAAGGGAGCCGGGGAGCTGTTTTTT. It encodes CASSIQKGAGELFF. Complete variable domain (other parts from reference TRBV19 and TRBJ2-2): DGGITQSPKYLFRKEGQNVTLSCEQNLNHDAMYWYRQDPGQGLRLIYYSQIVNDFQKGDIAEGYSVSREKKESFPLTVTSAQKNPTAFYLCASSIQKGAGELFFGEGSRLTVL.

The chain employs TRBV6-1 and TRBJ1-5; D remains unclear. Germline-derived CDR1 and CDR2 are MNHNS and SASEGT. The CDR3 sequence is 14 residues long. V was pared by 6 bases and J by 0 bases, with 9 bases between. In DNA form, the CDR3 reads TGTGCCAGCAGCCCTGCCAGTAGCAATCAGCCCCAGCATTTT. This codes for CASSPASSNQPQHF.